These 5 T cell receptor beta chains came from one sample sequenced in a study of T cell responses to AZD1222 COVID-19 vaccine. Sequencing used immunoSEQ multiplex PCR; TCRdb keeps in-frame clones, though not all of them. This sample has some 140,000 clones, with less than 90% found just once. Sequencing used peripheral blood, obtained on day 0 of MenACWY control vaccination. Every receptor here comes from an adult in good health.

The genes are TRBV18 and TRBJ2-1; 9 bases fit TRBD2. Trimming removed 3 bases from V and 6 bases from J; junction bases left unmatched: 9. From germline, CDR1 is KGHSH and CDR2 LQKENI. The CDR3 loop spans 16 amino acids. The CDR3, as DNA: TGTGCCAGCTCACCTTCCGGCGGGGGGGCCTCCAATGAGCAGTTCTTC. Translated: CASSPSGGGASNEQFF.

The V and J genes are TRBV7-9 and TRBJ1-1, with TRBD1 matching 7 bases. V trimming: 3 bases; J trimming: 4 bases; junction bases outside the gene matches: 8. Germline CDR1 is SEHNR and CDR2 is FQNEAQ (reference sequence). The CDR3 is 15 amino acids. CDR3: CASSLEGAMGTEAFF. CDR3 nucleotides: TGTGCCAGCAGCTTGGAGGGGGCAATGGGCACTGAAGCTTTCTTT. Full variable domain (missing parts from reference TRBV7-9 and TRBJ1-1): DTGVSQNPRHKITKRGQNVTFRCDPISEHNRLYWYRQTLGQGPEFLTYFQNEAQLEKSRLLSDRFSAERPKGSFSTLEIQRTEQGDSAMYLCASSLEGAMGTEAFFGQGTRLTVV.

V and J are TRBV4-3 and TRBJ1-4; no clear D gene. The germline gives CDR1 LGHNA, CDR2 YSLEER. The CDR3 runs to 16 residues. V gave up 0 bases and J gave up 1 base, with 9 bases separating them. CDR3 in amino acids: CASSQDHGVTNEKLFF. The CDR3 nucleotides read TGCGCCAGCAGCCAAGATCATGGTGTAACTAATGAAAAACTGTTTTTT.

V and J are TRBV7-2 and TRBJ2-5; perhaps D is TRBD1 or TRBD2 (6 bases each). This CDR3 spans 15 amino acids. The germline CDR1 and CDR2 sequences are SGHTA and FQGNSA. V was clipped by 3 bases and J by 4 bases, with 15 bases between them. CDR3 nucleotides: TGTGCCAGCAGCTTCAATAAGGGGGGTGGAGAGACCCAGTACTTC. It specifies CASSFNKGGGETQYF.

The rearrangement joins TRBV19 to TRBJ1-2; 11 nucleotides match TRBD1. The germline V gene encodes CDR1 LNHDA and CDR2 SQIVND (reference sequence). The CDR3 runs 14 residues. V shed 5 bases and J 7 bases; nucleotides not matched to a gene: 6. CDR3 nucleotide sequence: TGTGCCAGTAGTCCCTTGGACAGGGGGCTTGGCTACACCTTC. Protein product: CASSPLDRGLGYTF.